This TCR beta chain was retrieved from a study of T cells after yellow fever vaccination. Findings and limits, study-wide: Booster sampling recovered most clones from primary vaccination (around 97% CD4, just over 85% CD8).

The length of the CDR3 is 13 residues. Germline V gives CDR1 MNHNS, CDR2 SASEGT. The V gene lost 6 bases and the J gene lost 4 bases, with 10 bases spanning the gap. TCRdb analysed the 5' RACE reads with MiXCR anew, one entry per CDR3 protein. The table shows under 700,000 distinct CDR3 sequences, with about 15% occurring only once. This clonotype was found a few times. Its antigen is still unknown. This clonotype was obtained from a man younger than 35 who received the YFV17D yellow fever vaccine. The material was PBMCs, obtained around 5 days after the first yellow fever vaccination. The chain has TRBV6-1 and TRBJ1-5; D unresolved. The CDR3 is CASSGRTNQPQHF. Here the CDR3 DNA reads TGTGCCAGCAGCGGACGGACTAATCAGCCCCAGCATTTT.